Listed here are 5 T cell receptor beta chains from one sample, sequenced in a study of Graves' ophthalmopathy and Graves' hyperthyroidism. RNA transcripts served as template for amplifying TCR beta CDR3 sequences. An initial RT-PCR round employing HTBI primers preceded a second-round multiplex PCR. In TCRdb, the multiplex PCR reads were re-called with MiXCR into one record per CDR3 protein. The sample includes just over 400,000 distinct CDR3 sequences, about 21% of them seen just once. Sequencing was done on a sample of peripheral blood. The source of these receptors is a woman in her late teens or twenties with stable Graves' hyperthyroidism.

This clonotype was found many times. A read error is possible here, since a much larger clone lies one base away. The CDR3 ends on some other residue instead of the conserved phenylalanine or tryptophan, so this is likely a read error. This chain joins TRBV12-3 or TRBV12-4 and TRBJ2-7; unclear D gene. Trimming removed 5 bases from V and 3 bases from J, with 20 bases in between. The CDR3 is 16 residues long. The CDR3 DNA reads as TGTGCCAGCAGTCCTGGACGGAATCCCATATACTACGAGCAGTACTCC. Translating gives CASSPGRNPIYYEQYS.

The chain links TRBV15 to TRBJ2-7; 8 bases agree with TRBD2. This CDR3 spans 14 amino acids. Germline loops: CDR1 LNHNV, CDR2 YYDKDF (reference sequence). V lost 1 base and J lost 13; bases outside the gene matches: 12. CDR3 region: CATSRAGGPTDHYF. Written as DNA, the CDR3 is TGTGCCACCAGCAGAGCGGGAGGGCCAACTGACCACTACTTC. Full variable domain (missing parts from reference TRBV15 and TRBJ2-7): DAMVIQNPRYQVTQFGKPVTLSCSQTLNHNVMYWYQQKSSQAPKLLFHYYDKDFNNEADTPDNFQSRRPNTSFCFLDIRSPGLGDTAMYLCATSRAGGPTDHYFGPGTRLTVT.

The rearrangement joins TRBV6-2 or TRBV6-3 to TRBJ2-7, with TRBD2 as a possible D gene (5 bases). The CDR3 loop spans 15 amino acids. CDR1 is MNHEY, CDR2 SVGEGT, per germline. The V and J ends lost 6 bases and 1 base respectively, with 16 bases between them. Written as DNA, the CDR3 is TGTGCCAGCAGCAAAGCGAGGGATGGGTCCTACGAGCAGTACTTC. Encoded protein: CASSKARDGSYEQYF.

This clonotype has a handful of counts. V and J are TRBV19 and TRBJ2-7; TRBD2 agrees at 10 bases. J lost 2 bases, V lost 4 bases, and 8 bases had no gene match. The CDR3 loop spans 16 amino acids. CDR1 and CDR2 from the germline V gene are LNHDA and SQIVND (reference sequence). CDR3 in amino acids: CASSTTGLAETYEQYF. Written as DNA, the CDR3 is TGTGCCAGTAGTACTACCGGACTAGCGGAGACCTACGAGCAGTACTTC. The whole variable domain, filled in from reference TRBV19 and TRBJ2-7, reads DGGITQSPKYLFRKEGQNVTLSCEQNLNHDAMYWYRQDPGQGLRLIYYSQIVNDFQKGDIAEGYSVSREKKESFPLTVTSAQKNPTAFYLCASSTTGLAETYEQYFGPGTRLTVT.

This clonotype occurred many times. The chain has TRBV6-1 and TRBJ2-7, with 7 bases identical to TRBD2. Trimming removed 7 bases from V and 2 bases from J; junction bases left unmatched: 11. The CDR3 covers 15 residues. The germline gives CDR1 MNHNS, CDR2 SASEGT. CDR3 sequence (DNA): TGTGCCAGCAAAAAACAGCGGGAAGCGACCTACGAGCAGTACTTC. Translating gives CASKKQREATYEQYF.